What follows describes a single T cell receptor beta chain. The record originates from a study of control samples from healthy donors and cancer patients. The CDR3 has 15 amino acids. V dropped 4 bases and J dropped 4 bases, with 16 bases sitting between them. The V gene's germline CDR1 is SGHDN and CDR2 FVKESK. Only in-frame clones appear in the TCRdb table, and some are missing; sequencing was by immunoSEQ multiplex PCR. The sample lists approximately 100,000 clones; 82% were seen once. The sequence derives from a man between 60 and 70 years old in good health. V usage is TRBV14 and J usage is TRBJ1-1; D may be TRBD1 (6 bases). The sequenced sample consisted of blood. DNA for the CDR3: TGTGCCAGCAGCCCGTTCTACAGGGAGGGCACTGAAGCTTTCTTT. Encoded protein: CASSPFYREGTEAFF.